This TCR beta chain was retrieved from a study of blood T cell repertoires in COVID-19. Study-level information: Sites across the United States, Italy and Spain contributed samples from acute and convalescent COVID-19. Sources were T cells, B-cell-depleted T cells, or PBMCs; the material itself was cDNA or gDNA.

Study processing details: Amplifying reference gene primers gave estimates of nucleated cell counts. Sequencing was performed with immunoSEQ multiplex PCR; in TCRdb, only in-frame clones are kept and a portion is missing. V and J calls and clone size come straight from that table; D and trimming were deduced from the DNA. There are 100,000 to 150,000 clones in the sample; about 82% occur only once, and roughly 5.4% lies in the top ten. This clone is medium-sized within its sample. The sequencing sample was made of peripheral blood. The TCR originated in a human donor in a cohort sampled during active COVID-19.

CDR3 region: CASSLSFSNTGELFF. CDR3 coding DNA: TGTGCCAGCAGTTTATCGTTCTCGAACACCGGGGAGCTGTTTTTT. J is TRBJ2-2 and V is TRBV27; D unclear. Per germline, CDR1 MNHEY and CDR2 SMNVEV (reference sequence). Trimming took off 0 bases at V and 0 bases at J, with 5 bases between the two ends. The CDR3 has 15 residues.